Below, 29 T cell receptor beta chains from the same sample are listed, as sequenced in a study of Graves' ophthalmopathy and Graves' hyperthyroidism. Amplification targeted the TCR beta CDR3 regions, with RNA transcripts as the source material. The authors performed first-round RT-PCR with HTBI primers and then a second-round multiplex PCR. TCRdb fed the multiplex PCR reads into MiXCR, producing one record per CDR3 protein. The table records 500,000 to 700,000 distinct CDR3 sequences, approximately 35% of them present only once. Source material: peripheral blood or thyroid tissue (not recorded which). All receptors come from an adult man with Graves' hyperthyroidism.

This clonotype was observed at least ten times. V and J are TRBV5-5 and TRBJ1-1; tentatively, D is TRBD1 (5 bases). CDR3 size: 13 residues. CDR1 SGHKS and CDR2 YYEKEE come from the germline V gene (reference sequence). Trimming removed 0 bases from V and 8 bases from J, with 11 bases in between. CDR3 sequence (DNA): TGTGCCAGCAGCTTGGATCAGGGTTCGGAAGCTTTCTTT. This encodes CASSLDQGSEAFF.

This clonotype was recorded many times. The genes are TRBV11-2 and TRBJ1-6, with TRBD1 matching 9 bases. V lost 3 bases to trimming and J lost 8 bases; unmatched junction nucleotides: 8. The CDR3 sequence is 16 residues long. Germline CDR1 reads SGHAT; CDR2 reads FQNNGV. The CDR3 here is CASSLGQGRLDSPLHF. The CDR3, as DNA: TGTGCCAGCAGCTTGGGACAGGGAAGGTTAGATTCACCCCTCCACTTT.

This chain links TRBV12-3 or TRBV12-4 with TRBJ1-1; D unclear. Between the trimmed V and J ends, which lost 4 bases and 3 bases, there was a span of 21 bases. This CDR3 is 17 amino acids long. The CDR3 DNA reads TGTGCCAGCAGTTCCGGGGTCCGTCCCGCTTTCGACACTGAAGCTTTCTTT. It codes for CASSSGVRPAFDTEAFF.

This clonotype occurred many times. The CDR3 is CASSLVAGRLGFAGELFF. DNA for the CDR3: TGTGCCAGCAGCTTAGTGGCTGGGAGACTAGGTTTCGCCGGGGAGCTGTTTTTT. The chain joins TRBV7-8 to TRBJ2-2; perhaps TRBD2 as D (6 bases). V lost 1 base, J lost 6 bases, and 21 bases lay in between. Germline CDR1 is SGHVS and CDR2 is FQNEAQ. This CDR3 spans 18 amino acids.

This clonotype occurred many times. The J gene is TRBJ1-1, the V gene TRBV12-3 or TRBV12-4; D unclear. The CDR3 runs to 11 residues. Trimming stripped 5 bases from V and 7 bases from J, with 8 bases between. The CDR3 DNA is TGTGCCAGCAGTCCACTCAGTGAAGCTTTCTTT. Translating gives CASSPLSEAFF.

This clonotype showed up just a few times. This sequence joins TRBV7-2 and TRBJ2-7, with a possible D match to TRBD2 (6 bases). Trimming took off 2 bases at V and 2 bases at J, with 19 bases between the two ends. The germline V gene encodes CDR1 SGHTA and CDR2 FQGNSA. The CDR3 runs 17 residues. The CDR3 coding sequence is TGTGCCAGCAGCTTAAGTCAGGGAGGTTCAGCCGCCTACGAGCAGTACTTC. Amino acid sequence: CASSLSQGGSAAYEQYF.

Regarding this clonotype: This sequence may be a read error, since a much larger clone differs from it by one base. V gene TRBV2 combines with J gene TRBJ2-3; no clear D. This CDR3 has 11 amino acids. CDR1 is SNHLY and CDR2 is FYNNEI in the germline V gene. This CDR3 reads CASSDTDTHYF. The CDR3 nucleotides read TGTGCCAGCAGTGACACAGATACGCACTATTTT.

As for this clonotype: The germline gene is not matched at one end of the junction; a read error may be the cause. The rearrangement links TRBV5-5 to TRBJ1-4, with D maybe TRBD1 (6 bases). From germline, CDR1 is SGHKS and CDR2 YYEKEE (reference sequence). This CDR3 is 15 amino acids long. CDR3 in amino acids: CASSLGLQGNERLFF. CDR3 bases: TGCGCCAGCAGCTTGGGGCTTCAGGGGAATGAAAGACTGTTTTTT.

This clonotype was seen many times. This chain joins TRBV12-5 and TRBJ2-5; D might be TRBD1 (6 bases). V was clipped by 2 bases and J by 5 bases, with 15 bases between them. The germline gives CDR1 LGHNT, CDR2 FRNRAP. This CDR3 region has 15 residues. CDR3 loop: CASGLNTGSGETQYF. In nucleotides, the CDR3 is TGTGCTAGTGGTTTGAACACAGGGTCAGGGGAGACCCAGTACTTC.

This clonotype was detected many times. The gene calls are TRBV29-1 and TRBJ2-7; a weak D match, TRBD1 (6 bases). CDR1 is SQVTM, CDR2 ANQGSEA, per germline. V was clipped by 5 bases and J by 3 bases, with 17 bases between them. CDR3 length equals 14 residues. The CDR3 nucleotides read TGCAGCGTTACCCTCCCCGGACAGAACTACGAGCAGTACTTC. Amino acid sequence: CSVTLPGQNYEQYF.

This clonotype came up many times. V is TRBV7-9 and J is TRBJ2-7; D may be TRBD1 (5 bases). The CDR3 is made up of 12 amino acids. V was pared by 5 bases and J by 4 bases, with 9 bases between. The germline gives CDR1 SEHNR, CDR2 FQNEAQ (reference sequence). CDR3 residues: CASSQTDYEQYF. The DNA of the CDR3 is TGTGCCAGCAGCCAGACAGATTACGAGCAGTACTTC.

Ten or more counts support this clonotype. V usage is TRBV7-9 and J usage is TRBJ2-7; 9 bases line up with TRBD1. Germline loops: CDR1 SEHNR, CDR2 FQNEAQ (reference sequence). The CDR3 spans 17 residues. Germline trimming cut 1 base from V and 0 bases from J; bases unmatched to any gene: 7. Written as DNA, the CDR3 is TGTGCCAGCAGCTTAGGTTCCGGGACAGGGTACTCCTACGAGCAGTACTTC. This sequence encodes CASSLGSGTGYSYEQYF.

V usage is TRBV2 and J usage is TRBJ2-7, with TRBD2 identical over 11 bases. The CDR3 consists of 14 residues. Per the germline V gene, CDR1 is SNHLY and CDR2 is FYNNEI. J was trimmed by 3 bases and V by 9 bases; bases with no gene match: 7. In DNA form, the CDR3 reads TGTGCCAGTGCTTATGGGACTAGCGGCTACGAGCAGTACTTC. This sequence encodes CASAYGTSGYEQYF.

Points on this clonotype: A much larger clone differs from this one at a single base, so this may be a read error. This chain connects TRBV19 to TRBJ1-2; D unclear. The length of the CDR3 is 14 residues. Per the germline V gene, CDR1 is LNHDA and CDR2 is SQIVND (reference sequence). CDR3 region: CARSNRRSNYGYTF. The CDR3 DNA sequence: TGTGCCAGAAGTAATCGGAGGAGTAACTATGGCTACACCTTC. Full variable domain (rest looked up from reference TRBV19 and TRBJ1-2): DGGITQSPKYLFRKEGQNVTLSCEQNLNHDAMYWYRQDPGQGLRLIYYSQIVNDFQKGDIAEGYSVSREKKESFPLTVTSAQKNPTAFYLCARSNRRSNYGYTFGSGTRLTVV.

This clonotype was observed a single time. Given a much more abundant clone one base away, this may be a read error. The V gene is TRBV7-8, the J gene TRBJ2-2; D remains unclear. CDR3 length equals 14 residues. Germline V lookup: CDR1 SGHVS, CDR2 FQNEAQ. In nucleotides, the CDR3 is TGTGCCGGCAGCTCAACGGGCCACACCGGGGAGCTGTTTTTT. Protein product: CAGSSTGHTGELFF.

Ten or more counts support this clonotype. V and J are TRBV15 and TRBJ2-5; either TRBD1 or TRBD2 may supply D (5 bases each). V lost 0 bases, J lost 2 bases, and 10 bases lay in between. CDR1 and CDR2 from the germline V gene are LNHNV and YYDKDF (reference sequence). The CDR3 contains 15 residues. The CDR3 loop is CATSRDTGAQETQYF. Written as DNA, the CDR3 is TGTGCCACCAGCAGAGATACCGGGGCGCAAGAGACCCAGTACTTC.

The chain couples TRBV7-3 to TRBJ2-2; 9 bases fit TRBD2. The CDR3 runs 18 residues. The germline V gene encodes CDR1 SGHTA and CDR2 FQGTGA. J was trimmed by 6 bases and V by 5 bases; bases with no gene match: 16. The CDR3 here is CASSVVGSGRPNAGELFF. DNA of the CDR3: TGTGCCAGCAGCGTAGTAGGGAGCGGGAGGCCCAACGCCGGGGAGCTGTTTTTT.

This clonotype was counted a few times. The chain employs TRBV5-1 and TRBJ1-3; D not resolved. V dropped 1 base and J dropped 0 bases, with 11 bases sitting between them. The germline V gene has CDR1 SGHRS and CDR2 YFSETQ. CDR3 length: 16 residues. This CDR3 is CASSLSEFSSGNTIYF. The CDR3 DNA follows: TGCGCCAGCAGCTTGTCTGAGTTCTCCTCTGGAAACACCATATATTTT.

With respect to this clonotype: An end of the junction does not agree with germline; a read error may underlie this. The chain recombines TRBV2 with TRBJ2-7, with 11 positions matching TRBD1. Germline CDR1 is SNHLY and CDR2 is FYNNEI. The CDR3 has 14 amino acids. For the CDR3, the DNA is TGTGGCAGCAGTGGTGGACAGGGGGCCCACGAGCAGTACTTC. It encodes CGSSGGQGAHEQYF.

The CDR3 DNA sequence: TGCAGCTCGCGCCAGGGGATTGGCAGAACTAGCTCCTACGAGCAGTACTTC. It specifies CSSRQGIGRTSSYEQYF. The V gene is TRBV20-1, the J gene TRBJ2-7; perhaps TRBD1 as D (6 bases). This CDR3 spans 17 amino acids. From germline, CDR1 is DFQATT and CDR2 SNEGSKA (reference sequence).

This chain joins TRBV10-1 and TRBJ2-7; 11 positions agree with TRBD1. TRBJ2-1 matches the DNA end more closely, so the J call is doubtful. This CDR3 has 15 residues. Germline V lookup: CDR1 WNHNN, CDR2 SYGVQD (reference sequence). The DNA of the CDR3 is TGCGCCAGCAGCCCCTGGACAGGGGGCCGAAGTGAGCAGTTCTTC. It translates to CASSPWTGGRSEQFF.

The rearrangement links TRBV5-6 to TRBJ1-4, with D possibly being TRBD1 (6 bases). Looked up from germline, CDR1 is SGHDT and CDR2 is YYEEEE. This CDR3 has 16 amino acids. The V gene lost 2 bases and the J gene lost 0 bases, with 11 bases spanning the gap. CDR3 DNA: TGTGCCAGCAGCTTAGAGACAGGCGCAACTAATGAAAAACTGTTTTTT. Translated, it gives CASSLETGATNEKLFF.

In its sample, this clonotype was seen many times. The chain uses TRBV6-5 and TRBJ1-5, with 7 bases aligning to TRBD1. V lost 5 bases and J lost 2; bases outside the gene matches: 6. This CDR3 region has 15 residues. CDR1 is MNHEY and CDR2 is SVGAGI in the germline V gene. CDR3 in DNA: TGTGCCAGCAGTCCCCTAACAGGGGGCAATCAGCCCCAGCATTTT. It yields the protein CASSPLTGGNQPQHF.

The chain carries TRBV20-1 and TRBJ1-2; tentative D call: TRBD1 (6 bases). The CDR3 spans 14 residues. Germline V CDR1 and CDR2: DFQATT, SNEGSKA (reference sequence). V gave up 6 bases and J gave up 4 bases, with 18 bases separating them. Here the CDR3 reads CSAPSEYRAYGYTF. CDR3 DNA: TGCAGTGCACCGAGCGAATACAGGGCCTATGGCTACACCTTC.

This clonotype was picked up many times. The V gene is TRBV29-1, the J gene TRBJ2-7, with D tentatively TRBD1 (5 bases). Trimming cost V 3 bases and J 5 bases, with 11 bases left between them. This CDR3 contains 12 residues. Germline CDR1 SQVTM, CDR2 ANQGSEA. The CDR3 here is CSVDGQGNEQYF. For the CDR3, the DNA is TGCAGCGTTGATGGTCAGGGTAACGAGCAGTACTTC.

This clonotype was seen only a few times. The chain employs TRBV5-4 and TRBJ2-7, with TRBD1 matching over 8 bases. Germline V lookup: CDR1 SGHNT, CDR2 YYREEE (reference sequence). The J segment lost 7 bases and the V segment lost 4 bases, leaving 13 bases of the junction unmatched. This CDR3 has 15 residues. For the CDR3, the DNA is TGTGCCAGCAGCACCCGAGGACAGGGTTTTGAGGAGCAGTACTTC. Amino acid sequence: CASSTRGQGFEEQYF.

This clonotype has a single count. This chain uses TRBV10-3 with TRBJ2-5; D is undetermined. The CDR3 consists of 14 residues. Germline V lookup: CDR1 ENHRY, CDR2 SYGVKD. V lost 4 bases to trimming and J lost 1 base, with 10 bases between them. This CDR3 is CAISASHIQETQYF. The CDR3 DNA sequence: TGTGCCATCAGTGCTAGTCACATCCAAGAGACCCAGTACTTC.

This clonotype appeared a single time. The gene calls are TRBV7-9 and TRBJ1-2; possible D gene TRBD1, 5 bases. The CDR3 is 16 amino acids. Deletions cut 1 base from V and 1 base from J, with 13 bases between. Germline V gene sequence: CDR1 SEHNR, CDR2 FQNEAQ (reference sequence). CDR3 sequence reads: CASSLVSGGVNYGYTF. The CDR3, as DNA: TGTGCCAGCAGCTTAGTTAGCGGGGGGGTTAACTATGGCTACACCTTC.

This clonotype was detected a few times. The genes are TRBV27 and TRBJ1-5; D might be TRBD1 (6 bases). This CDR3 is built from 14 residues. Trimming left V 6 bases short and J 7 bases short, with 16 bases between. CDR1 MNHEY and CDR2 SMNVEV come from the germline V gene (reference sequence). The CDR3 DNA follows: TGTGCCAGCAGGGACGCGGGGGCACGACAGCCCCAGCATTTT. Encoded protein: CASRDAGARQPQHF.